The next 5 T cell receptor beta chains were all read from a single sample in a study of response to subunit inactivated influenza vaccine. MiXCR was run by TCRdb on the RT-PCR reads, yielding one entry per CDR3 protein. The sample lists about 700,000 distinct CDR3 sequences, about 15% occurring once. The specimen was PBMCs from blood, collected approximately 15 days before vaccination. The receptor source for this set is a man aged 50 to 60 who received an inactivated influenza vaccine.

A few counts support this clonotype. Here the CDR3 reads CASSFTRGQQHF. In nucleotides, the CDR3 is TGTGCCAGCAGCTTCACGAGGGGACAACAGCATTTT. The chain recombines TRBV7-9 with TRBJ1-5; a weak D match, TRBD1 (6 bases). Germline CDR1 SEHNR, CDR2 FQNEAQ (reference sequence). This CDR3 has 12 amino acids. V dropped 3 bases and J dropped 13 bases, with 13 bases sitting between them.

This clonotype occurred a few times. The V and J genes are TRBV2 and TRBJ2-1, with 9 bases matching TRBD2. J lost 1 base, V lost 6 bases, and 4 bases had no gene match. CDR1 is SNHLY, CDR2 FYNNEI, per germline. The CDR3 spans 15 residues. CDR3 sequence reads: CASRPSGESYNEQFF. CDR3 sequence (DNA): TGTGCCAGCAGGCCTAGCGGGGAGTCCTACAATGAGCAGTTCTTC.

The rearrangement joins TRBV20-1 to TRBJ1-5; the match to TRBD1 covers 9 bases. This CDR3 spans 14 amino acids. Germline V lookup: CDR1 DFQATT, CDR2 SNEGSKA (reference sequence). V lost 5 bases, J lost 7 bases, and 9 bases stayed unmatched. The CDR3 loop is CSALLGTGWQPQHF. The CDR3, as DNA: TGCAGTGCTCTTCTTGGGACAGGGTGGCAGCCCCAGCATTTT.

CDR3 in DNA: TGTGCCAGCTCACCCCCGGACAGGGATCGGGAAAAACTGTTTTTT. Encoded protein: CASSPPDRDREKLFF. This chain links TRBV18 with TRBJ1-4; 8 bases align to TRBD1. The CDR3 has 15 amino acids. Trimming removed 3 bases from V and 8 bases from J; junction bases left unmatched: 8. Germline assignment: CDR1 KGHSH and CDR2 LQKENI.

V and J are TRBV5-6 and TRBJ2-1; D remains ambiguous. The germline V gene has CDR1 SGHDT and CDR2 YYEEEE. V was pared by 0 bases and J by 7 bases, with 5 bases between. The CDR3 has 12 amino acids. CDR3 DNA: TGTGCCAGCAGCTTGGAACGAAATGAGCAGTTCTTC. This encodes CASSLERNEQFF.